A selection of T cell receptor beta chains follows, all from one sample in a study of cytomegalovirus exposure and HLA in healthy donors. Libraries were prepared by immunoSEQ multiplex PCR; TCRdb keeps only in-frame clonotypes and omits some of them. The sample lists some 200,000 clones; 81% were seen once. Sequencing was done on a sample of PBMCs. These TCRs come from a man aged 50 or older in good health and CMV-seronegative. CDR3s include the opening cysteine and the closing phenylalanine or tryptophan. D genes are given only for firm matches. Clone sizes are given selectively: once, few, many, or a class where the clone is expanded.

J	size	length	V	D	CDR3	DNA
TRBJ2-7	NA	15	TRBV6-1	TRBD1	CASSEEGQGYYEQYF	TGTGCCAGCAGTGAAGAGGGACAGGGGTACTACGAGCAGTACTTC
TRBJ2-3	NA	15	TRBV7-3	TRBD2	CASSLTGGQTDTQYF	TGTGCCAGCAGCCTAACGGGGGGGCAAACAGATACGCAGTATTTT
TRBJ2-5	NA	15	TRBV6-5	NA	CASSYSQGPQETQYF	TGTGCCAGCAGTTACTCCCAGGGCCCTCAAGAGACCCAGTACTTC
TRBJ2-1	NA	12	TRBV13	TRBD2	CASSLAGGREFF	TGTGCCAGCAGCTTAGCGGGGGGGCGAGAGTTCTTC
TRBJ1-1	NA	13	TRBV19	NA	CASSRTVNTEAFF	TGTGCCAGTAGTAGGACAGTGAACACTGAAGCTTTCTTT
TRBJ1-1	few	14	TRBV7-2	NA	CASSLHGVSTEAFF	TGTGCCAGCAGCTTACATGGTGTCAGCACTGAAGCTTTCTTT
TRBJ2-5	few	17	TRBV5-1	TRBD2	CASSSGTSGGHDETQYF	TGCGCCAGCAGCTCTGGGACTAGCGGGGGGCATGACGAGACCCAGTACTTC
TRBJ1-2	NA	11	TRBV5-6	NA	CASSLGQYSTF	TGTGCCAGCAGCTTGGGGCAGTACAGCACCTTC
TRBJ1-5	NA	15	TRBV18	NA	CASSDSGQGYQPQHF	TGTGCCAGCTCGGATTCGGGGCAGGGGTATCAGCCCCAGCATTTT
TRBJ1-2	NA	14	TRBV6-5	NA	CASLPAGNNYGYTF	TGTGCCAGCCTCCCCGCGGGCAATAACTATGGCTACACCTTC
TRBJ1-4	NA	16	TRBV4-1	NA	CASSQDLGATNEKLFF	TGCGCCAGCAGCCAAGATCTGGGAGCAACTAATGAAAAACTGTTTTTT
TRBJ1-1	NA	15	TRBV5-5	NA	CASSLEVLKNTEAFF	TGTGCCAGCAGCTTGGAAGTCCTAAAGAACACTGAAGCTTTCTTT
TRBJ1-1	NA	12	TRBV30	NA	CAWNGGRSEAFF	TGTGCCTGGAACGGAGGGCGGTCTGAAGCTTTCTTT
TRBJ2-7	few	15	TRBV5-1	NA	CASSVGLSSGYEQYF	TGCGCCAGCAGCGTGGGACTCTCCTCGGGCTACGAGCAGTACTTC
TRBJ2-1	NA	14	TRBV6-5	NA	CASTESSSYNEQFF	TGTGCCAGCACGGAGTCCTCCTCCTACAATGAGCAGTTCTTC
TRBJ1-2	NA	13	TRBV6-5	TRBD1	CASRIDRGDGYTF	TGTGCCAGCAGAATCGACAGGGGGGACGGCTACACCTTC
TRBJ1-2	NA	15	TRBV7-3	NA	CASSLAGGDNYGYTF	TGTGCCAGCAGCTTAGCGGGGGGCGATAACTATGGCTACACCTTC
TRBJ2-3	NA	16	TRBV7-9	TRBD2	CASSFLAGAHPDTQYF	TGTGCCAGCAGCTTCTTAGCGGGGGCCCACCCAGATACGCAGTATTTT
TRBJ1-2	once	15	TRBV7-9	NA	CSSSLDAGLGYGYTF	TGTTCCAGCAGCTTAGACGCAGGGTTGGGCTATGGCTACACCTTC
TRBJ1-5	NA	14	TRBV27	NA	CASSFSGPNQPQHF	TGTGCCAGCAGTTTCTCCGGTCCCAATCAGCCCCAGCATTTT
TRBJ1-4	few	14	TRBV6-5	NA	CASSFSIRGEKLFF	TGTGCCAGCAGTTTCAGCATCCGGGGTGAAAAACTGTTTTTT
TRBJ1-1	NA	14	TRBV7-9	NA	CASSSQQMNTEAFF	TGTGCCAGCAGCTCCCAACAGATGAACACTGAAGCTTTCTTT
TRBJ1-4	NA	16	TRBV9	TRBD1	CASSSNIRQGAEKLFF	TGTGCCAGCAGTTCCAACATTAGACAGGGGGCCGAAAAACTGTTTTTT
TRBJ1-1	NA	16	TRBV7-2	NA	CASSLARWREGSEAFF	TGTGCCAGCAGCTTAGCGCGGTGGAGGGAAGGGTCTGAAGCTTTCTTT
TRBJ2-3	NA	16	TRBV7-2	TRBD2	CASSLGRGGIADTQYF	TGTGCCAGCAGCTTAGGGCGGGGGGGCATCGCAGATACGCAGTATTTT